These 32 T cell receptor beta chains share one sample of origin, sequenced in a study of shared clonotypes between healthy human individuals (dated by TCRdb to 2020 to 2022). The library was built by means of the immunoSEQ multiplex PCR assay. Here the immuneACCESS table is served through TCRdb, limited to in-frame sequences with V and J called. Missing clones are a known gap in these copies; in checked studies unresolved V genes cover under half, and the rest lacks a known reason. The sample profile shows about a million clones; 60% to 85% of them were found once. Clones ranked in the top ten supply 1.5% of the sample. The sequenced sample was memory CD4+ T cells sorted from blood. The sample's cell subset or site label is to be understood as: CD45RA-negative fraction. The source is a man younger than 35 in good health.

The chain is built from TRBV25-1 and TRBJ2-3; 10 bases are a match to TRBD1. The CDR3 is made up of 15 amino acids. V dropped 5 bases and J dropped 6; count of bases not matched to a gene: 8. Germline loops: CDR1 MGHDK, CDR2 SYGVNS. The CDR3 bases are TGTGCCAGCAGTCAGGACAGGGGGATTCGGGATACGCAGTATTTT. It codes for CASSQDRGIRDTQYF.

The gene calls are TRBV7-2 and TRBJ1-4; 7 nucleotides match TRBD1. In germline, CDR1 is SGHTA, CDR2 FQGNSA. With V trimmed by 5 bases and J by 8 bases, 8 bases remained unmatched. The CDR3 is made up of 14 amino acids. This chain's CDR3 is CASSRTGIGEKLFF. The CDR3 coding sequence is TGTGCCAGCAGCCGGACAGGTATCGGAGAAAAACTGTTTTTT.

A single count supports this clone. This sequence joins TRBV28 and TRBJ2-7, with a weak D call TRBD2 (5 bases). The CDR3 extends over 16 amino acids. Trimming cost V 5 bases and J 3 bases, with 20 bases left between them. Germline CDR1 is MDHEN and CDR2 is SYDVKM. CDR3 protein: CASSPVGTATIYEQYF. The CDR3, as DNA: TGTGCCAGCAGTCCCGTAGGTACAGCGACTATCTACGAGCAGTACTTC.

The chain employs TRBV6-1 and TRBJ1-1, with D unresolved. The germline V gene encodes CDR1 MNHNS and CDR2 SASEGT. CDR3 length equals 13 residues. The ends were cut back, 4 bases at V and 1 base at J, with 7 bases in the middle. The CDR3 here is CASSGGKNTEAFF. The CDR3, as DNA: TGTGCCAGCAGTGGGGGTAAGAACACTGAAGCTTTCTTT.

On this clone: A read error may be the cause here, since a much bigger clone is one base away. Different DNA sequences within this sample yield the same CDR3. This chain connects TRBV18 to TRBJ2-3, with unresolved D. Germline values: CDR1 KGHSH, CDR2 LQKENI. Trimming took 2 bases from V and 3 from J, leaving 3 bases between them. This CDR3 has 12 residues. CDR3 loop: CASSPRTDTQYF. The CDR3 DNA reads TGTGCCAGCTCACCAAGGACAGATACGCAGTATTTT.

The V gene is TRBV19, the J gene TRBJ1-5, with TRBD1 identical over 8 bases. The CDR3 consists of 16 residues. V lost 0 bases and J lost 3; bases outside the gene matches: 4. Germline V CDR1 and CDR2: LNHDA, SQIVND (reference sequence). Written as DNA, the CDR3 is TGTGCCAGTAGTATAGAACAGGGGGGGGACAATCAGCCCCAGCATTTT. The encoded protein is CASSIEQGGDNQPQHF.

The gene calls are TRBV2 and TRBJ1-6; tentative D call: TRBD1 (5 bases). V was pared by 10 bases and J by 2 bases, with 12 bases between. The CDR3 has 14 residues. Germline V gives CDR1 SNHLY, CDR2 FYNNEI. The CDR3 loop is CAIQGTPYNSPLHF. Written as DNA, the CDR3 is TGTGCCATTCAGGGAACCCCCTATAATTCACCCCTCCACTTT.

This clone was seen at least ten times. V gene TRBV6-1 combines with J gene TRBJ1-1, with D unclear. Germline CDR1 MNHNS, CDR2 SASEGT. The V and J ends lost 2 bases and 1 base respectively, with 2 bases between them. CDR3 length: 12 residues. The CDR3 nucleotides are TGTGCCAGCAGTGAATGGAACACTGAAGCTTTCTTT. It yields the protein CASSEWNTEAFF.

The genes are TRBV5-1 and TRBJ1-2; TRBD1 aligns across 7 bases. This CDR3 spans 15 amino acids. After removal of 0 bases from V and 3 bases from J, the junction contained 5 bases not matched to a gene. Per the germline V gene, CDR1 is SGHRS and CDR2 is YFSETQ. The CDR3 DNA is TGCGCCAGCAGCTTGGGGGACAGTAGGGACTATGGCTACACCTTC. This translates into CASSLGDSRDYGYTF.

This chain joins TRBV6-6 and TRBJ2-5, with 7 bases matching TRBD1. The CDR3 totals 14 residues. The V gene's germline CDR1 is MNHNY and CDR2 SVGAGI (reference sequence). V trimming: 5 bases; J trimming: 5 bases; junction bases outside the gene matches: 8. CDR3 protein: CASSRQGPRETQYF. CDR3 nucleotides: TGTGCCAGCAGTCGACAGGGTCCCAGGGAGACCCAGTACTTC.

V gene TRBV29-1 combines with J gene TRBJ2-7; 8 bases agree with TRBD2. There are 14 residues in the CDR3. Germline CDR1 is SQVTM and CDR2 is ANQGSEA. The junction had 8 bases not matched to a gene; V was cut back by 3 bases and J by 4 bases. The CDR3 region is CSVDPGGKSYEQYF. CDR3 DNA sequence: TGCAGCGTTGACCCGGGAGGGAAGTCTTACGAGCAGTACTTC.

Regarding this clone: The CDR3 carries no conserved terminal phenylalanine or tryptophan, so it likely arises from a read error. The DNA is omitted, as the CDR3 cannot be located on it reliably, and the CDR3 follows TCRdb's listing. The chain links TRBV6-1 to TRBJ2-7; the table's TRBD1 call for D was not verified on the DNA. The CDR3 is 11 residues long, counting both termini. Germline CDR1 reads MNHNS; CDR2 reads SASEGT. CDR3 sequence: CASSERGQVES.

V gene TRBV6-1 combines with J gene TRBJ2-6, with D maybe TRBD1 (5 bases). V lost 1 base to trimming and J lost 2 bases, with 6 bases between them. The CDR3 consists of 15 residues. Germline values: CDR1 MNHNS, CDR2 SASEGT. DNA of the CDR3: TGTGCCAGCAGTGAAGGGGGCGCTGGGGCCAACGTCCTGACTTTC. Its protein is CASSEGGAGANVLTF.

The rearrangement links TRBV2 to TRBJ1-5; D not certain. Trimming stripped 11 bases from V and 6 bases from J, with 20 bases between. The length of the CDR3 is 14 residues. Germline V CDR1 and CDR2: SNHLY, FYNNEI. The CDR3 DNA sequence: TGTGCCGGTTCGGATGCGGATCTAAGTCAGCCCCAGCATTTT. This codes for CAGSDADLSQPQHF.

The table lists this clone with a few counts. V and J are TRBV6-1 and TRBJ1-1, with D uncertain. Germline assignment: CDR1 MNHNS and CDR2 SASEGT. Trimming shortened V by 2 bases and J by 10 bases, and 17 bases separated the two germline ends. The CDR3 spans 14 residues. CDR3 in amino acids: CASSEQSQVGGAFF. The CDR3 DNA reads TGTGCCAGCAGTGAACAGAGTCAGGTCGGAGGAGCTTTCTTT.

The DNA for the CDR3 is TGCGCCAGCAGCTTGTCCCACACAGATACGCAGTATTTT. Translating gives CASSLSHTDTQYF. This chain connects TRBV5-1 to TRBJ2-3; D is ambiguous. The CDR3 is made up of 13 amino acids. The germline V gene has CDR1 SGHRS and CDR2 YFSETQ. Trimming removed 1 base from V and 2 bases from J, with 5 bases in between. The full variable domain, in which reference TRBV5-1 and TRBJ2-3 provide the parts outside the CDR3, is KAGVTQTPRYLIKTRGQQVTLSCSPISGHRSVSWYQQTPGQGLQFLFEYFSETQRNKGNFPGRFSGRQFSNSRSEMNVSTLELGDSALYLCASSLSHTDTQYFGPGTRLTVL.

The chain couples TRBV28 to TRBJ1-1; a possible D gene is TRBD1 (5 bases). The CDR3 spans 15 residues. Trimming pared 6 bases from V and 3 bases from J, leaving 17 bases between. Germline V CDR1 and CDR2: MDHEN, SYDVKM. CDR3: CASSRNRIRHTEAFF. The CDR3 nucleotides are TGTGCCAGCAGCCGCAACAGGATAAGACACACTGAAGCTTTCTTT.

The J gene is TRBJ2-7, the V gene TRBV7-9, with 13 bases fitting TRBD2. J lost 3 bases, V lost 5 bases, and 4 bases had no gene match. The CDR3 contains 15 residues. Germline V CDR1 and CDR2: SEHNR, FQNEAQ (reference sequence). The CDR3 nucleotides read TGTGCCAGCAGCAGGACTAGCGGGAGTATCTACGAGCAGTACTTC. It encodes CASSRTSGSIYEQYF.

This clone was found a few times. The chain employs TRBV2 and TRBJ2-2, with 8 nucleotides matching TRBD2. The length of the CDR3 is 15 residues. From germline, CDR1 is SNHLY and CDR2 FYNNEI. Trimming removed 7 bases from V and 6 bases from J; junction bases left unmatched: 10. The CDR3 protein is CASKEKGLGSGELFF. As DNA, the CDR3 is TGTGCCAGCAAGGAGAAGGGACTAGGATCCGGGGAGCTGTTTTTT.

This clone appeared many times. In DNA, the CDR3 is TGTGCCAGCAGCTTCGACAGGGACTATGGCTACACCTTC. Its protein product is CASSFDRDYGYTF. This chain joins TRBV5-4 and TRBJ1-2, with 7 bases aligning to TRBD1. CDR1 is SGHNT and CDR2 is YYREEE in the germline V gene (reference sequence). The ends lost 2 bases at V and 3 bases at J; junction bases unmatched: 1. This CDR3 region has 13 residues.

About this clone: Different DNA sequences within this sample yield the same CDR3. The chain combines TRBV6-1 with TRBJ1-6; D not certain. The CDR3 is 14 residues long. Between the trimmed V and J ends, which lost 1 base and 9 bases, there was a span of 10 bases. Germline lookup yields CDR1 MNHNS and CDR2 SASEGT. CDR3 nucleotide sequence: TGTGCCAGCAGTGAAGAGGCAGGCGTTTCACCCCTCCACTTT. Translation gives CASSEEAGVSPLHF.

The table lists this clone with a few counts. V and J are TRBV5-6 and TRBJ1-2, with D possibly being TRBD1 (5 bases). Germline-derived CDR1 and CDR2 are SGHDT and YYEEEE. V was trimmed by 1 base and J by 0 bases, leaving 10 bases between them. The CDR3 extends over 15 amino acids. CDR3 protein: CASSLYDSPNYGYTF. DNA of the CDR3: TGTGCCAGCAGCTTGTATGACAGCCCTAACTATGGCTACACCTTC.

The rearrangement uses TRBV5-1 and TRBJ2-2; D may be TRBD1 (6 bases). There are 15 residues in the CDR3. CDR1 and CDR2 (germline): SGHRS, YFSETQ. Trimming pared 5 bases from V and 2 bases from J, leaving 13 bases between. CDR3 sequence: CASRGSGANTGELFF. CDR3 sequence (DNA): TGCGCCAGCAGGGGCTCAGGGGCTAACACCGGGGAGCTGTTTTTT.

This clone was counted a single time. The chain has TRBV4-3 and TRBJ1-3; D is uncertain. The germline V and J ends were trimmed by 0 bases and 0 bases, with 15 bases remaining between them. The V gene's germline CDR1 is LGHNA and CDR2 YSLEER. The CDR3 contains 18 residues. CDR3 protein: CASSQEWARSHSGNTIYF. DNA of the CDR3: TGCGCCAGCAGCCAAGAATGGGCCAGGAGCCACTCTGGAAACACCATATATTTT.

About this clone itself: The sample has other DNA sequences that encode this CDR3 too. The chain has TRBV5-1 and TRBJ2-7, with 7 bases identical to TRBD1. Germline CDR1 and CDR2: SGHRS and YFSETQ. The CDR3 is made up of 14 amino acids. V dropped 0 bases and J dropped 0; count of bases not matched to a gene: 0. The CDR3 loop is CASSLEGASYEQYF. The CDR3 DNA reads TGCGCCAGCAGCTTGGAGGGGGCCTCCTACGAGCAGTACTTC.

CDR3 DNA: TGTGCCAGCAGCTCCCAAAGCGGGAGTCGAGAGACCCAGTACTTC. Amino acid sequence: CASSSQSGSRETQYF. The chain employs TRBV5-8 and TRBJ2-5, with 8 bases lining up with TRBD2. The ends lost 3 bases at V and 4 bases at J; junction bases unmatched: 8. Germline V gene lookup returns CDR1 SGHTS and CDR2 YDEGEE. The CDR3 is made up of 15 amino acids.

The J gene is TRBJ2-5, the V gene TRBV28; the D gene is possibly TRBD1 (6 bases). V dropped 3 bases and J dropped 6 bases, with 20 bases sitting between them. Germline CDR1 and CDR2: MDHEN and SYDVKM. The CDR3 has 16 amino acids. CDR3 in DNA: TGTGCCAGCAGTTTCATGGCAGGGGCTAACGAGAAGACCCAGTACTTC. It encodes CASSFMAGANEKTQYF.

V is TRBV28 and J is TRBJ2-1; 8 bases are shared with TRBD2. After removal of 5 bases from V and 4 bases from J, the junction contained 7 bases not matched to a gene. The V gene's germline CDR1 is MDHEN and CDR2 SYDVKM. CDR3 size: 15 residues. CDR3 in amino acids: CASSPGGGSYNEQFF. The CDR3 DNA is TGTGCCAGCAGTCCCGGGGGGGGCAGTTACAATGAGCAGTTCTTC.

V is TRBV5-1 and J is TRBJ2-5; 7 positions match TRBD2. Per the germline V gene, CDR1 is SGHRS and CDR2 is YFSETQ. V lost 4 bases to trimming and J lost 1 base; unmatched junction nucleotides: 7. The CDR3 is 15 amino acids. For the CDR3, the DNA is TGCGCCAGCAGCCGTCCCGGGAGGACCCAAGAGACCCAGTACTTC. Amino acid sequence: CASSRPGRTQETQYF.

The CDR3 sequence: CASSQRTSGYTGELFF. CDR3 nucleotide sequence: TGTGCCAGCAGCCAGAGGACTAGCGGGTACACCGGGGAGCTGTTTTTT. The rearrangement links TRBV14 to TRBJ2-2; TRBD2 matches at 11 bases. This CDR3 is 16 amino acids long. Unmatched junction bases numbered 3, after V lost 3 bases and J lost 3 bases. The germline V gene encodes CDR1 SGHDN and CDR2 FVKESK.

V and J are TRBV14 and TRBJ2-7, with a possible D match to TRBD2 (6 bases). With 5 bases removed from V and 2 bases from J, the gap between germline ends came to 16 bases. This CDR3 region has 15 residues. Per germline, CDR1 SGHDN and CDR2 FVKESK. CDR3 residues: CASSSRGTGPYEQYF. The CDR3 DNA follows: TGTGCCAGCAGCTCCCGGGGGACGGGCCCCTACGAGCAGTACTTC.

The J gene is TRBJ2-3, the V gene TRBV30; 8 nucleotides line up with TRBD2. Germline CDR1 and CDR2: GTSNPN and SVGIG (reference sequence). V trimming: 2 bases; J trimming: 15 bases; junction bases outside the gene matches: 13. The CDR3 consists of 13 residues. CDR3 nucleotide sequence: TGTGCCTGGAGTCCCCTAGGAAGCGGGAGCCCCTATTTT. Its protein product is CAWSPLGSGSPYF.